The 15 T cell receptor beta chains below all came from one sample that was sequenced in a study of blood T cell repertoires in COVID-19. Profiled with immunoSEQ multiplex PCR; TCRdb holds only in-frame clones, not every one. The table has 150,000 to 200,000 clones, around 79% seen once. The sequencing sample was made of peripheral blood. The receptors come from a man aged 50 or older who had recovered from COVID-19.

The chain couples TRBV28 to TRBJ2-1; TRBD2 aligns across 8 bases. The V gene's germline CDR1 is MDHEN and CDR2 SYDVKM. The CDR3 contains 15 residues. V dropped 2 bases and J dropped 4; count of bases not matched to a gene: 4. The CDR3 spells CASSLLAGKYNEQFF. CDR3 nucleotides: TGTGCCAGCAGTTTACTAGCGGGTAAATACAATGAGCAGTTCTTC.

The rearrangement uses TRBV30 and TRBJ1-2; the match to TRBD1 covers 7 bases. J was trimmed by 5 bases and V by 7 bases; bases with no gene match: 16. The CDR3 runs to 15 residues. In germline, CDR1 is GTSNPN, CDR2 SVGIG (reference sequence). CDR3 nucleotides: TGTGCCTCCCCAGTCTCCGGGACAGCTCGTTATGGCTACACCTTC. It encodes CASPVSGTARYGYTF.

The chain combines TRBV10-3 with TRBJ2-1; TRBD2 agrees at 9 bases. Germline V gene lookup returns CDR1 ENHRY and CDR2 SYGVKD. Trimming removed 4 bases from V and 0 bases from J; junction bases left unmatched: 4. CDR3 size: 16 residues. CDR3 region: CAISATSGLSYNEQFF. CDR3 sequence (DNA): TGTGCCATCAGTGCCACTAGCGGGCTCTCCTACAATGAGCAGTTCTTC.

The genes are TRBV5-6 and TRBJ2-7; TRBD1 is a possible D gene (6 bases). Germline assignment: CDR1 SGHDT and CDR2 YYEEEE. The ends were cut back, 4 bases at V and 6 bases at J, with 23 bases in the middle. The CDR3 loop spans 16 amino acids. The CDR3 nucleotides read TGTGCCAGCAGCCGTCGGGACACGGTTTCGCGAAGCGAGCAGTACTTC. Translated: CASSRRDTVSRSEQYF.

This clone was seen once. V is TRBV2 and J is TRBJ2-7; D possibly corresponds to TRBD2 (5 bases). This CDR3 is built from 10 residues. Trimming pared 6 bases from V and 7 bases from J, leaving 7 bases between. CDR1 SNHLY and CDR2 FYNNEI come from the germline V gene. CDR3 bases: TGTGCCAGCAGAACGGGGGAGCAGTACTTC. Translation gives CASRTGEQYF.

The chain joins TRBV6-6 to TRBJ1-2, with unresolved D. Trimming removed 1 base at V and 6 bases at J, with 3 bases between. The CDR3 runs 11 residues. Germline CDR1 is MNHNY and CDR2 is SVGAGI (reference sequence). The DNA for the CDR3 is TGTGCCAGCAGTTACTTAGATGGCTACACCTTC. It specifies CASSYLDGYTF.

This clone was picked up one time. The CDR3 nucleotides are TGTGCCAGCAGGTCCTACACAGATACGCAGTATTTT. Protein sequence: CASRSYTDTQYF. The chain joins TRBV2 to TRBJ2-3; D is unresolved. Trimming removed 6 bases from V and 2 bases from J, with 6 bases in between. This CDR3 spans 12 amino acids. The germline V gene has CDR1 SNHLY and CDR2 FYNNEI.

This clone was seen a single time. The CDR3 nucleotides are TGTGCCAGCACCAAGACAGGGACGAACACCGGGGAGCTGTTTTTT. Translation: CASTKTGTNTGELFF. This chain uses TRBV6-5 with TRBJ2-2; TRBD1 matches at 7 bases. The CDR3 is made up of 15 amino acids. V was clipped by 7 bases and J by 0 bases; unmatched bases: 5. CDR1 is MNHEY and CDR2 is SVGAGI in the germline V gene.

This chain uses TRBV11-3 with TRBJ2-7, with 7 bases matching TRBD2. Germline lookup yields CDR1 SGHNT and CDR2 YENEEA. The CDR3 runs to 15 residues. Trimming took 1 base from V and 9 from J; bases not matched to a gene: 12. The CDR3 sequence: CASSLGTGGPTRQYF. Here the CDR3 DNA reads TGTGCCAGCAGCTTAGGGACGGGAGGCCCGACACGGCAGTACTTC.

This chain's CDR3 is CASSLGTEETQYF. The CDR3 DNA reads TGTGCCAGCAGCTTGGGGACTGAGGAGACCCAGTACTTC. The J gene is TRBJ2-5, the V gene TRBV11-3; D might be TRBD2 (6 bases). This CDR3 comprises 13 residues. The V and J ends lost 3 bases and 5 bases respectively, with 10 bases between them. The germline V gene has CDR1 SGHNT and CDR2 YENEEA. Together with reference TRBV11-3 and TRBJ2-5, the CDR3 gives the full variable domain: EAGVVQSPRYKIIEKKQPVAFWCNPISGHNTLYWYLQNLGQGPELLIRYENEEAVDDSQLPKDRFSAERLKGVDSTLKIQPAELGDSAVYLCASSLGTEETQYFGPGTRLLVL.

The chain employs TRBV3-1 (or the pseudogene TRBV3-2) and TRBJ2-1; the D is unclear. The CDR3 has 16 amino acids. Trimming removed 2 bases from V and 8 bases from J, with 19 bases in between. Germline CDR1 LGHDT, CDR2 YNNKEL (reference sequence). CDR3 protein: CASSQLVSSRTDEQFF. The CDR3 nucleotides read TGTGCCAGCAGCCAATTGGTGTCATCGAGAACTGATGAGCAGTTCTTC.

The chain couples TRBV6-5 to TRBJ1-2; 8 positions agree with TRBD1. Unmatched junction bases numbered 4, after V lost 0 bases and J lost 4 bases. Germline V lookup: CDR1 MNHEY, CDR2 SVGAGI. CDR3 length equals 15 residues. CDR3 coding DNA: TGTGCCAGCAGTTACTCGAATACAGGGGGCTATGGCTACACCTTC. This encodes CASSYSNTGGYGYTF.

The rearrangement joins TRBV9 to TRBJ2-3, with 8 nucleotides matching TRBD2. The CDR3 consists of 14 residues. Trimming took 5 bases from V and 0 from J; bases not matched to a gene: 2. Germline V gene data show CDR1 as SGDLS and CDR2 as YYNGEE. The CDR3 is CASSIAGSTDTQYF. CDR3 in DNA: TGTGCCAGCAGTATAGCGGGAAGCACAGATACGCAGTATTTT.

J is TRBJ2-5 and V is TRBV9; 8 positions agree with TRBD1. This CDR3 has 15 residues. The V gene's germline CDR1 is SGDLS and CDR2 YYNGEE. Trimming removed 1 base from V and 5 bases from J; junction bases left unmatched: 7. In DNA form, the CDR3 reads TGTGCCAGCAGCGTATACGGACAGGGACCCGAGACCCAGTACTTC. Its protein is CASSVYGQGPETQYF.

The V call is TRBV28, the J call TRBJ1-5; D is uncertain. Germline V gene lookup returns CDR1 MDHEN and CDR2 SYDVKM. The CDR3 loop spans 15 amino acids. With 10 bases removed from V and 0 bases from J, the gap between germline ends came to 16 bases. Written as DNA, the CDR3 is TGTGCCATTGGCCTGCCCCAATATAGCAATCAGCCCCAGCATTTT. This encodes CAIGLPQYSNQPQHF.